Here is one T cell receptor beta chain with its context. CDR3 length: 17 amino acids. V lost 0 bases to trimming and J lost 0 bases, with 13 bases between them. From germline, CDR1 is SGDLS and CDR2 YYNGEE. This sample was taken from a study of technical replicates of blood from a handful of donors. TCRdb's table, derived via immunoSEQ multiplex PCR, lists solely in-frame clones and lacks some. The sample lists some 99,000 clones; approximately 95% were seen once. The clonotype originates from a human donor in good health. V gene TRBV9 combines with J gene TRBJ2-1; D is possibly TRBD2 (5 bases). Sequencing was performed on T cells isolated from PBMCs. CDR3 sequence reads: CASSVAEGPSSYNEQFF. DNA for the CDR3: TGTGCCAGCAGCGTAGCTGAGGGTCCTAGCTCCTACAATGAGCAGTTCTTC.